The rows below give T cell receptor beta chains drawn from one sample of a study of type 1 regulatory T cells. TCRdb reanalysed the reads using MiXCR and keeps one entry per CDR3 protein. The sample consists of 88,000 or so distinct CDR3 sequences, roughly 30% of them appearing once. The specimen sequenced was CD4+ T cells, either the whole sample or a sorted fraction (not recorded which). Source of these receptors: a human donor in good health. Both conserved end residues are part of each CDR3. Fields, in order: J gene, D gene, clone size, V gene, CDR3 protein, CDR3 DNA. D genes are given only for firm matches. Only part of the rows carry a size: once, few, many, or a class if the clone is expanded.

>TRBJ2-1|.|.|TRBV6-2/TRBV6-3
CASSYSNNEQFF
TGTGCCAGCAGTTACTCGAACAATGAGCAGTTCTTC
>TRBJ2-5|TRBD2|few|TRBV28
CASSVLAGQETQYF
TGTGCCAGCAGTGTCCTAGCGGGGCAAGAGACCCAGTACTTC
>TRBJ2-1|TRBD1|.|TRBV18
CASSRTGGSYNEQFF
TGTGCCAGCTCCCGGACAGGGGGCTCCTACAATGAGCAGTTCTTC
>TRBJ2-7|.|few|TRBV20-1
CSARQVVLYEQYF
TGCAGTGCTAGACAGGTTGTATTGTACGAGCAGTACTTC
>TRBJ2-7|TRBD2|.|TRBV18
CASSPGVAGDEQYF
TGTGCCAGCTCTCCCGGGGTAGCGGGAGACGAGCAGTACTTC
>TRBJ1-2|TRBD1|few|TRBV4-1
CASSQTGGGFYGYTF
TGCGCCAGCAGCCAAACAGGGGGCGGATTCTATGGCTACACCTTC
>TRBJ1-2|TRBD1|.|TRBV27
CASSTRTGNGYTF
TGTGCCAGCAGCACCAGGACAGGGAACGGCTACACCTTC
>TRBJ1-6|.|few|TRBV4-3
CASSTSGTINSPLHF
TGCGCCAGCAGTACTAGCGGGACCATTAATTCACCCCTCCACTTT
>TRBJ2-7|.|.|TRBV20-1
CSATPIHYEQYF
TGCAGTGCTACACCGATTCACTACGAGCAGTACTTC
>TRBJ1-1|.|once|TRBV5-1
CASSFSEENTEAFF
TGCGCCAGCAGCTTTTCTGAGGAGAACACTGAAGCTTTCTTT
>TRBJ2-2|.|.|TRBV4-1
CASSQAPGKELFF
TGCGCCAGCAGCCAGGCCCCAGGGAAGGAGCTGTTTTTT
>TRBJ1-2|TRBD1|.|TRBV27
CASSWDRDNYGYTF
TGTGCCAGCAGTTGGGACAGGGATAACTATGGCTACACCTTC
>TRBJ2-2|TRBD2|few|TRBV4-2
CASSHPRTSGTGELFF
TGTGCCAGCAGCCACCCCCGGACTAGCGGCACCGGGGAGCTGTTTTTT
>TRBJ1-1|.|.|TRBV18
CASSPSGGEAFF
TGTGCCAGCTCACCATCGGGGGGAGAAGCTTTCTTT
>TRBJ1-5|TRBD1|few|TRBV7-9
CASSGPGTGFGQPQHF
TGTGCCAGCAGCGGTCCCGGGACAGGATTCGGTCAGCCCCAGCATTTT
>TRBJ1-4|.|few|TRBV20-1
CSARTPGGEKLFF
TGCAGTGCTCGTACCCCGGGAGGAGAAAAACTGTTTTTT
>TRBJ2-7|TRBD2|many|TRBV12-3/TRBV12-4
CASRERGGAYEQYF
TGTGCCAGCAGGGAACGGGGGGGCGCGTACGAGCAGTACTTC
>TRBJ1-2|TRBD1|.|TRBV6-5
CASKTGGSGYTF
TGTGCCAGCAAAACAGGGGGCAGCGGCTACACCTTC
>TRBJ2-7|TRBD1|.|TRBV3-1
CASSQGQGHYEQYF
TGTGCCAGCAGCCAAGGACAGGGGCACTACGAGCAGTACTTC
>TRBJ2-5|.|few|TRBV4-2
CASSEVADVWGETQYF
TGTGCCAGCAGCGAGGTAGCGGATGTTTGGGGAGAGACCCAGTACTTC
>TRBJ2-7|.|few|TRBV12-3/TRBV12-4
CASRLGTGGDEQYF
TGTGCCAGCAGACTCGGGACCGGAGGGGACGAGCAGTACTTC
>TRBJ2-5|TRBD2|.|TRBV5-1
CASSLATGTSGQETQYF
TGCGCCAGCAGCTTGGCCACTGGGACTAGCGGGCAAGAGACCCAGTACTTC
>TRBJ1-1|.|.|TRBV18
CASSPAETEAFF
TGTGCCAGCTCACCGGCGGAGACTGAAGCTTTCTTT
>TRBJ2-5|.|.|TRBV6-5
CASSSPRRQETQYF
TGTGCCAGCAGCTCTCCGAGACGGCAAGAGACCCAGTACTTC
>TRBJ2-7|.|.|TRBV20-1
CSARDVGYEQYF
TGCAGTGCGAGGGACGTGGGCTACGAGCAGTACTTC
>TRBJ1-4|.|.|TRBV20-1
CSARTGFNEKLFF
TGCAGTGCTAGGACAGGTTTTAATGAAAAACTGTTTTTT
>TRBJ1-2|.|.|TRBV10-1
CASSESSGVLYF
TGCGCCAGCAGTGAGTCGTCGGGGGTTCTCTACTTC
>TRBJ2-1|.|few|TRBV27
CASSLSGEQFF
TGTGCCAGCAGTTTATCGGGGGAGCAGTTCTTC
>TRBJ2-1|TRBD2|.|TRBV28
CASKRTSLNEQFF
TGTGCCAGCAAGCGGACTAGCCTAAATGAGCAGTTCTTC
>TRBJ2-2|.|few|TRBV24-1
CATSDARDPLAGELFF
TGTGCCACCAGTGATGCCCGGGACCCATTGGCCGGGGAGCTGTTTTTT
>TRBJ2-6|.|.|TRBV9
CASSVASAAFSGANVLTF
TGTGCCAGCAGCGTAGCCAGCGCTGCGTTCTCTGGGGCCAACGTCCTGACTTTC
>TRBJ2-3|.|.|TRBV2
CASRLSPGTDTQYF
TGTGCCAGCCGACTGAGCCCGGGCACAGATACGCAGTATTTT
>TRBJ1-5|TRBD1|few|TRBV19
CASRNPGQVANQPQHF
TGTGCCAGTAGGAACCCCGGACAGGTGGCGAATCAGCCCCAGCATTTT
>TRBJ2-1|.|.|TRBV3-1
CASSQLVGGGIGEQFF
TGTGCCAGCAGCCAACTAGTAGGTGGAGGAATTGGTGAGCAGTTCTTC
>TRBJ2-7|.|.|TRBV5-5
CASSLFGGHEQYF
TGTGCCAGCAGCTTGTTTGGGGGCCACGAGCAGTACTTC
>TRBJ2-3|TRBD2|.|TRBV12-3/TRBV12-4
CASSFGTSGPTDTQYF
TGTGCCAGCAGTTTTGGGACTAGCGGACCCACAGATACGCAGTATTTT
>TRBJ2-1|.|.|TRBV19
CASSINPADNEQFF
TGTGCCAGTAGTATAAATCCGGCAGACAATGAGCAGTTCTTC
>TRBJ2-2|.|.|TRBV11-2
CASSFGQGSTGELFF
TGTGCCAGCAGCTTTGGGCAGGGGAGTACCGGGGAGCTGTTTTTT
>TRBJ2-3|.|.|TRBV4-1
CASSLTGWADTQYF
TGCGCCAGCAGCCTTACGGGTTGGGCAGATACGCAGTATTTT
>TRBJ1-2|TRBD1|.|TRBV7-2
CASSLKGQGRDYTF
TGTGCCAGCAGCCTTAAGGGACAGGGGCGGGACTACACCTTC
>TRBJ2-1|.|.|TRBV20-1
CSATPGPASYNEQFF
TGCAGTGCTACCCCGGGACCGGCCTCCTACAATGAGCAGTTCTTC
>TRBJ2-7|TRBD1|.|TRBV9
CASSSGTGAREQYF
TGTGCCAGCAGCTCCGGGACAGGGGCTCGCGAGCAGTACTTC
>TRBJ2-7|.|.|TRBV7-2
CASSLVGIPSYEQYF
TGTGCCAGCAGCTTAGTTGGGATCCCTTCCTACGAGCAGTACTTC
>TRBJ2-1|.|.|TRBV10-3
CAISEVLAGNEQFF
TGTGCCATCAGTGAGGTTCTAGCAGGGAATGAGCAGTTCTTC
>TRBJ2-2|.|.|TRBV20-1
CSARAFQTTGELFF
TGCAGTGCTAGAGCGTTTCAGACCACCGGGGAGCTGTTTTTT
>TRBJ2-7|.|.|TRBV29-1
CSVEGEWGVGYEQYF
TGCAGCGTTGAAGGGGAGTGGGGGGTCGGCTACGAGCAGTACTTC
>TRBJ2-1|.|.|TRBV28
CASSFSLLGSDNEQFF
TGTGCCAGCAGTTTCTCCCTACTAGGGTCCGACAATGAGCAGTTCTTC